Listed here is a single T cell receptor beta chain. Its antigen is still unknown. Both 60 Vbeta primers and 13 Jbeta primers went into the PCR. The protocol was immunoSEQ multiplex PCR, while the TCRdb copy is restricted to in-frame clones and leaves out a portion. The table lists 75,000 to 100,000 clones, over 75% of them singletons. The data belong to a study of cytomegalovirus exposure and HLA in healthy donors. General study findings and limits: A later analysis reported that several of the most significant clusters appeared to be linked to common viral pathogens, among them Epstein-Barr virus. Later examination showed HLA-associated TCR beta chains had greater clonal expansion than equally common others.

Germline loops: CDR1 MGHRA, CDR2 YSYEKL. V was clipped by 4 bases and J by 3 bases; unmatched bases: 2. This CDR3 has 14 amino acids. The origin of this receptor is a man between 40 and 49 years old in good health and CMV-seronegative. This chain links TRBV4-1 with TRBJ2-7; 11 positions match TRBD2. The sample comprised PBMCs. This CDR3 is CASSLGTSGYEQYF. The CDR3 region has the DNA TGCGCCAGCAGCCTTGGGACTAGCGGCTACGAGCAGTACTTC.